These 5 T cell receptor beta chains were all obtained from the same sample, sequenced in a study of vaccination and CD4 T cells after COVID-19. Their antigens remain unidentified. With the Oncomine TCR Beta short-read assay, DNA from cultured CD4+ T cells was sequenced. One entry per CDR3 protein, called by TCRdb with MiXCR from the PCR reads. Found here are 10,000 to 15,000 distinct CDR3 sequences, roughly 74% of them singletons; the top ten hold around 7.8%. Regarding treatment: roughly 11-day PBMC culture with coronavirus spike peptide pools or control peptides (ViraFEST assay). Sequenced material: CD4+ T cells from blood, cultured in vitro, taken after SARS-CoV-2 vaccination. All receptors derive from a human donor who received a COVID-19 vaccine.

This clonotype was seen a few times. V usage is TRBV10-3 and J usage is TRBJ1-2; 7 bases map to TRBD1. Germline assignment: CDR1 ENHRY and CDR2 SYGVKD. V shed 6 bases, J shed 3 bases, and the junction held 13 bases outside the gene matches. CDR3 length equals 16 residues. The CDR3 protein is CAIREDRRNRYYGYTF. CDR3 nucleotide sequence: TGTGCCATCAGGGAGGACAGGCGAAATCGGTACTATGGCTACACCTTC.

V gene TRBV7-8 combines with J gene TRBJ1-2, with D maybe TRBD1 (6 bases). Germline CDR1 reads SGHVS; CDR2 reads FQNEAQ. Trimming took off 1 base at V and 8 bases at J, with 14 bases between the two ends. This CDR3 region has 14 residues. The CDR3, as DNA: TGTGCCAGCAGCTTAGGACAGGACCGGGGGGGCTACACCTTC. It translates to CASSLGQDRGGYTF.

The V call is TRBV19, the J call TRBJ1-2; D gene unclear. CDR1 and CDR2 from the germline V gene are LNHDA and SQIVND (reference sequence). V dropped 1 base and J dropped 5 bases, with 11 bases sitting between them. CDR3 length equals 14 residues. The CDR3 sequence is CASSIGAETYGYTF. As DNA, the CDR3 is TGTGCCAGTAGTATAGGCGCGGAAACTTATGGCTACACCTTC.

A single count supports this clonotype. This chain links TRBV11-3 with TRBJ1-1, with D hard to call. Germline V gene data show CDR1 as SGHNT and CDR2 as YENEEA. The CDR3 length is 15 residues. Trimming shortened V by 2 bases and J by 7 bases, and 17 bases separated the two germline ends. The CDR3: CASSLRRQPVGEAFF. DNA for the CDR3: TGTGCCAGCAGCTTACGTCGGCAGCCCGTAGGTGAAGCTTTCTTT.

The chain combines TRBV30 with TRBJ1-2; perhaps TRBD1 as D (6 bases). The CDR3 totals 16 residues. Trimming took 2 bases from V and 0 from J, leaving 16 bases between them. The germline V gene encodes CDR1 GTSNPN and CDR2 SVGIG (reference sequence). CDR3 nucleotides: TGTGCCTGGAGTCGGGGGGCAGGCCCTTCTAACTATGGCTACACCTTC. It encodes CAWSRGAGPSNYGYTF. Combining the CDR3 with reference TRBV30 and TRBJ1-2 gives the whole variable domain SQTIHQWPATLVQPVGSPLSLECTVEGTSNPNLYWYRQAAGRGLQLLFYSVGIGQISSEVPQNLSASRPQDRQFILSSKKLLLSDSGFYLCAWSRGAGPSNYGYTFGSGTRLTVV.